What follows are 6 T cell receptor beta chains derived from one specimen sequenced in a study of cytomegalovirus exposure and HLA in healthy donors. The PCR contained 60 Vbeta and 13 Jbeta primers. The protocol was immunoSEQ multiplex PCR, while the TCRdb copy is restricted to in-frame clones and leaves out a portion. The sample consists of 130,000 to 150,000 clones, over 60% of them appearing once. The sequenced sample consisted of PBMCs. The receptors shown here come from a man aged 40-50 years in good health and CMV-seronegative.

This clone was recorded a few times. The CDR3 reads CASSLAGAHPEAFF. CDR3 coding DNA: TGTGCCAGCAGCTTAGCAGGGGCCCACCCTGAAGCTTTCTTT. The chain uses TRBV7-6 and TRBJ1-1, with a weak D call TRBD1 (5 bases). The CDR3 runs to 14 residues. Per germline, CDR1 SGHVS and CDR2 FNYEAQ. V dropped 0 bases and J dropped 6 bases, with 11 bases sitting between them.

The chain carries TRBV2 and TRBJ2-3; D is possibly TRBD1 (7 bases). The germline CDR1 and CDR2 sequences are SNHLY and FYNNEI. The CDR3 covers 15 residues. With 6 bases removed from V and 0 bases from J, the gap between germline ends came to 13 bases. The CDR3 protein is CASSRGTASTDTQYF. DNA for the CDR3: TGTGCCAGCAGCCGCGGGACAGCTAGCACAGATACGCAGTATTTT.

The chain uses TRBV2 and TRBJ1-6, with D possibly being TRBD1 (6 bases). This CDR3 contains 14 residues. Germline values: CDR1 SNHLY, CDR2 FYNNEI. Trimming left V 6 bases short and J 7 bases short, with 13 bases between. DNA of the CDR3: TGTGCCAGCAGAGGGGACAACCCAAATTCACCCCTCCACTTT. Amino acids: CASRGDNPNSPLHF. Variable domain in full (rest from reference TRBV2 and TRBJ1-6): EPEVTQTPSHQVTQMGQEVILRCVPISNHLYFYWYRQILGQKVEFLVSFYNNEISEKSEIFDDQFSVERPDGSNFTLKIRSTKLEDSAMYFCASRGDNPNSPLHFGNGTRLTVT.

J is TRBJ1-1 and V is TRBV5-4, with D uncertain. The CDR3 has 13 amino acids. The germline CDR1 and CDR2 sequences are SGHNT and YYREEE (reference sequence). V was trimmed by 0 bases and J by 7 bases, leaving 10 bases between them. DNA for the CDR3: TGTGCCAGCAGCTTGGACAGAGACATTGAAGCTTTCTTT. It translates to CASSLDRDIEAFF.

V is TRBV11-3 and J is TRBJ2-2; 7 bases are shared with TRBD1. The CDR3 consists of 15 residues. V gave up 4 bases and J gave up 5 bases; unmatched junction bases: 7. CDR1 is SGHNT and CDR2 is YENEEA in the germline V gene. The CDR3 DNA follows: TGTGCCAGCAGCTACACAGGGGTGGGGACCGGGGAGCTGTTTTTT. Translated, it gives CASSYTGVGTGELFF. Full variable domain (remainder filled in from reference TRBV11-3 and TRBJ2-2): EAGVVQSPRYKIIEKKQPVAFWCNPISGHNTLYWYLQNLGQGPELLIRYENEEAVDDSQLPKDRFSAERLKGVDSTLKIQPAELGDSAVYLCASSYTGVGTGELFFGEGSRLTVL.

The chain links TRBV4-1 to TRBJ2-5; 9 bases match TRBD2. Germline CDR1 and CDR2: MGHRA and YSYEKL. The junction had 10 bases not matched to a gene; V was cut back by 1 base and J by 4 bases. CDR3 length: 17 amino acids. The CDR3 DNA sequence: TGCGCCAGCAGCCAAGGAGGTTTGCGGGGGGGCCCAGAGACCCAGTACTTC. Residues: CASSQGGLRGGPETQYF.